This T cell receptor beta chain was captured in a study of T-cell reconstitution after alpha-beta-depleted transplantation in children. Study-wide results and limits: Newly produced T cells mostly accounted for T-cell counts and diversity one year post-transplant. About two months after transplant, alpha-beta T cells reportedly came from several hundred expanded graft clones.

As it was prepared, the TCRbeta library received unique molecular identifiers. TCRdb itself ran the PCR reads through MiXCR, one entry per CDR3 protein. The sample lists 200,000 to 250,000 distinct CDR3 sequences, more than 20% occurring once. The CDR3 spans 13 residues. Germline CDR1 SEHNR, CDR2 FQNEAQ (reference sequence). Between the trimmed V and J ends, which lost 5 bases and 4 bases, there was a span of 11 bases. With regard to this clonotype: Its target is not known.

The V and J genes are TRBV7-9 and TRBJ1-2; D call uncertain. The receptor was derived from a girl aged 2-9 years with Fanconi anemia, due to receive a stem cell transplant. The sequencing here drew on PBMCs, taken before TCRalphabeta/CD19-depleted stem cell transplant. The CDR3 reads CASSPLDAYGYTF. DNA of the CDR3: TGTGCCAGCAGCCCCCTTGACGCCTATGGCTACACCTTC.